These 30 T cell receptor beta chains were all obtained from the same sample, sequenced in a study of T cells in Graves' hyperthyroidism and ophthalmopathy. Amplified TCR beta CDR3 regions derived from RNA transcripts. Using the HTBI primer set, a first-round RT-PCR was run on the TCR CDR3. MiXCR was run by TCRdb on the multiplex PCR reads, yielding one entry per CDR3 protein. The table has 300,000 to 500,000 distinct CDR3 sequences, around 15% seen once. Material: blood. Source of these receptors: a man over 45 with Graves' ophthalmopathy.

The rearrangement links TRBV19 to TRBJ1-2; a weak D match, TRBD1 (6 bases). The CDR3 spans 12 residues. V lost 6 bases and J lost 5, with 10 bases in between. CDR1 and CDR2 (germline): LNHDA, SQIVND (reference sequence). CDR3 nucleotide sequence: TGTGCCAGTAGACAGGGTCTTTATGGCTACACCTTC. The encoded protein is CASRQGLYGYTF.

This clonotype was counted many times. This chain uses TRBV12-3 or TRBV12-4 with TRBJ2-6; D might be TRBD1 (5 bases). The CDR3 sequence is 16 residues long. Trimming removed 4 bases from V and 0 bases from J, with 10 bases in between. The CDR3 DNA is TGTGCCAGCAGTTATCAGGGCGCCTCTGGGGCCAACGTCCTGACTTTC. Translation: CASSYQGASGANVLTF.

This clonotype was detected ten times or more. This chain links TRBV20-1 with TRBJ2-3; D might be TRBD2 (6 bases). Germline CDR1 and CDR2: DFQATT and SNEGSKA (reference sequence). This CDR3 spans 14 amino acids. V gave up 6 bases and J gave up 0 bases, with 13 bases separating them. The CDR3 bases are TGCAGTGCCCCGGACTACTCTAGCACAGATACGCAGTATTTT. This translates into CSAPDYSSTDTQYF.

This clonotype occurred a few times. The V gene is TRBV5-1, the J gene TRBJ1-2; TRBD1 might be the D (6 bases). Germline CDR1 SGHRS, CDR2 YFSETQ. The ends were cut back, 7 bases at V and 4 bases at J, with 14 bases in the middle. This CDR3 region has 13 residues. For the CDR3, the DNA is TGCGCCAGCTGGGGGCAGCCCTTCTATGGCTACACCTTC. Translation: CASWGQPFYGYTF.

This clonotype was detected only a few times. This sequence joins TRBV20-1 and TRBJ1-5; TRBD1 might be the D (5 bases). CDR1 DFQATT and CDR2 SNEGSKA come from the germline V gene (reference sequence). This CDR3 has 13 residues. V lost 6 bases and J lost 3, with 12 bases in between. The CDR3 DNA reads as TGCAGTGCGATCGGGACGGCCAATCAGCCCCAGCATTTT. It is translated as CSAIGTANQPQHF.

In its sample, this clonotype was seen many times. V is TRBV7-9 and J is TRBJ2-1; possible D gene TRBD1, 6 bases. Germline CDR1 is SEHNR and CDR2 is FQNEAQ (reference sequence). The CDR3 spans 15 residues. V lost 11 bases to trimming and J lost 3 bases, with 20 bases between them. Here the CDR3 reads CAGGLGQEYYNEQFF. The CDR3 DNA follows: TGTGCCGGGGGCCTGGGGCAGGAATACTACAATGAGCAGTTCTTC.

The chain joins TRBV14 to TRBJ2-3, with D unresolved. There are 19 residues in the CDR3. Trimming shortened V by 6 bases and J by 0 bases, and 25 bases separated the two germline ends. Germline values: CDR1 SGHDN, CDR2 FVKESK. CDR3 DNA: TGTGCCAGCAGTCCGCCACCAGGCTTCGACTTTCATAGCACAGATACGCAGTATTTT. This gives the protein CASSPPPGFDFHSTDTQYF.

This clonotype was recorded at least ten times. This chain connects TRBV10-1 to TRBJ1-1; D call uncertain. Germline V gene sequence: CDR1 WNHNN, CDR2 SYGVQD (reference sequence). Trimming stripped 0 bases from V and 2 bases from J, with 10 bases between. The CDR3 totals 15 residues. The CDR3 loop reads CASSESPGRNTEAFF. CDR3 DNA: TGCGCCAGCAGTGAGTCTCCAGGACGAAACACTGAAGCTTTCTTT.

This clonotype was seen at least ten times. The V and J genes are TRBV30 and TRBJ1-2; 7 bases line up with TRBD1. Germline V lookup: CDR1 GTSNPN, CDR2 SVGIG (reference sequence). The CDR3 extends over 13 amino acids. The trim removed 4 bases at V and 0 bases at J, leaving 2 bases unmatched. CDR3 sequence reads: CAWNDRANYGYTF. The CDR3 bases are TGTGCCTGGAATGACAGGGCTAACTATGGCTACACCTTC.

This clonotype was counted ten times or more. The CDR3 here is CASTFSLAGGETQYF. CDR3 sequence (DNA): TGTGCCAGCACCTTTAGCCTAGCGGGAGGAGAGACCCAGTACTTC. The genes are TRBV2 and TRBJ2-5; 11 nucleotides align to TRBD2. Trimming took 7 bases from V and 4 from J; bases not matched to a gene: 8. The CDR3 is 15 residues long. The germline V gene has CDR1 SNHLY and CDR2 FYNNEI.

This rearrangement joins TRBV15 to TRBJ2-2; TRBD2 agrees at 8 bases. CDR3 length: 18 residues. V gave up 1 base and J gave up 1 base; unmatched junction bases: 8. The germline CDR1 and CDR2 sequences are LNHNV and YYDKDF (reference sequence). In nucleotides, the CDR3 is TGTGCCACCAGCAGAGCGCCCGGGAGGGGAGTGAACACCGGGGAGCTGTTTTTT. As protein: CATSRAPGRGVNTGELFF.

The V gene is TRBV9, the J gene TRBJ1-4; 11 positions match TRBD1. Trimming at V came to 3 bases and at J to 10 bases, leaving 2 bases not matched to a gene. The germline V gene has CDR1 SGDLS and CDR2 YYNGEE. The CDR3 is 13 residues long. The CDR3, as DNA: TGTGCCAGCAGCGATGGACAGGGGGCAAAACTGTTTTTT. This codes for CASSDGQGAKLFF.

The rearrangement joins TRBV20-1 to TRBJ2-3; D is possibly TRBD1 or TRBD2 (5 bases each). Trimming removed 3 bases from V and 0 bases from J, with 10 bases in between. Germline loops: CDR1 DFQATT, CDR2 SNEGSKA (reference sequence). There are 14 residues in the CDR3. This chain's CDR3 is CSARLGPSTDTQYF. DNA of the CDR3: TGCAGTGCTAGGTTGGGACCTAGCACAGATACGCAGTATTTT.

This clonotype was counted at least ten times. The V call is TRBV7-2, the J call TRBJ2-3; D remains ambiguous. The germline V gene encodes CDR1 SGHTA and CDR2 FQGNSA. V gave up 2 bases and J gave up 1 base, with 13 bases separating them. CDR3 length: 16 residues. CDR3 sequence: CASSLFDLRGTDTQYF. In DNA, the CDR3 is TGTGCCAGCAGCTTATTTGACCTAAGGGGCACAGATACGCAGTATTTT. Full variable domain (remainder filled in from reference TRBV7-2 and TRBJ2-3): GAGVSQSPSNKVTEKGKDVELRCDPISGHTALYWYRQSLGQGLEFLIYFQGNSAPDKSGLPSDRFSAERTGGSVSTLTIQRTQQEDSAVYLCASSLFDLRGTDTQYFGPGTRLTVL.

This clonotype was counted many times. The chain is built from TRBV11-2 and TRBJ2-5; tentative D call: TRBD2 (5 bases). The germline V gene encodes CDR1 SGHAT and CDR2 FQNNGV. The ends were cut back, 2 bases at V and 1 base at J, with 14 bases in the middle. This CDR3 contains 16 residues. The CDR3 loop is CASSLTSGISQETQYF. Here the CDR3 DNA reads TGTGCCAGCAGCTTAACCTCCGGGATTTCCCAAGAGACCCAGTACTTC. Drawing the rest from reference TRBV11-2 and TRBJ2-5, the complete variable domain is EAGVAQSPRYKIIEKRQSVAFWCNPISGHATLYWYQQILGQGPKLLIQFQNNGVVDDSQLPKDRFSAERLKGVDSTLKIQPAKLEDSAVYLCASSLTSGISQETQYFGPGTRLLVL.

The CDR3 spells CASSPRVVGSRDYEQFF. Here the CDR3 DNA reads TGTGCCAGCTCACCACGGGTAGTCGGGAGCCGGGATTATGAGCAGTTCTTC. This chain joins TRBV3-1 and TRBJ2-1; D may be TRBD2 (6 bases). Germline V gene data show CDR1 as LGHDT and CDR2 as YNNKEL (reference sequence). The CDR3 has 17 amino acids. Trimming took off 8 bases at V and 8 bases at J, with 28 bases between the two ends.

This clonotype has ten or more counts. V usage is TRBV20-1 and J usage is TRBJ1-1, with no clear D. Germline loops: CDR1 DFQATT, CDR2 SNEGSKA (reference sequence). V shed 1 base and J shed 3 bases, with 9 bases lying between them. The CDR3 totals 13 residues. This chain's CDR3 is CSARGQVYTEAFF. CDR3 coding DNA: TGCAGTGCTAGAGGGCAGGTGTACACTGAAGCTTTCTTT.

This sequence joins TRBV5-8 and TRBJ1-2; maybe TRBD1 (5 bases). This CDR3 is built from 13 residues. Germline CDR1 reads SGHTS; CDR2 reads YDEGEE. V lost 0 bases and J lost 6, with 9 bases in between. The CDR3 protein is CASSLGRGDGYTF. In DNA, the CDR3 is TGTGCCAGCAGCTTGGGACGGGGGGATGGCTACACCTTC.

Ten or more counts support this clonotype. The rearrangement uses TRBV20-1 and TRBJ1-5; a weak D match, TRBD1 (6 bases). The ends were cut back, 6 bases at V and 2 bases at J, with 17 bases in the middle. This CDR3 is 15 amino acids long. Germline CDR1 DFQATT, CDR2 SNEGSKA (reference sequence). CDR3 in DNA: TGCAGTGCCTCCACAGGGAATTGGGGCAATCAGCCCCAGCATTTT. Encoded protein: CSASTGNWGNQPQHF.

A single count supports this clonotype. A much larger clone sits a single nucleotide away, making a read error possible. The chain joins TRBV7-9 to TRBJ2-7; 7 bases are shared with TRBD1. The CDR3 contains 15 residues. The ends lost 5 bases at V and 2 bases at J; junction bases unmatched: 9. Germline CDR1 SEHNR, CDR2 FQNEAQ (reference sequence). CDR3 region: CASSERTGDPYEQYF. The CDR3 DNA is TGTGCCAGCAGCGAACGCACAGGGGATCCCTACGAGCAGTACTTC.

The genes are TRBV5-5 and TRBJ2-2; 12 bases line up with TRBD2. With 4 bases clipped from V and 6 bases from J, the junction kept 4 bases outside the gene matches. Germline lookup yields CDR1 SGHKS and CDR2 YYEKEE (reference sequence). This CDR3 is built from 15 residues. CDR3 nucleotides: TGTGCCAGCAGCGTGACTAGCGGGAGTTCCGGGGAGCTGTTTTTT. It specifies CASSVTSGSSGELFF.

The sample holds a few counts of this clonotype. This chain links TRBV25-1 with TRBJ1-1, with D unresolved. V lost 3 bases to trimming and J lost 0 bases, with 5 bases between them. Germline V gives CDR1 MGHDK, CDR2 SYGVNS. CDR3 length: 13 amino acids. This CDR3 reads CASSELVNTEAFF. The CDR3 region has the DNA TGTGCCAGCAGTGAGCTTGTGAACACTGAAGCTTTCTTT.

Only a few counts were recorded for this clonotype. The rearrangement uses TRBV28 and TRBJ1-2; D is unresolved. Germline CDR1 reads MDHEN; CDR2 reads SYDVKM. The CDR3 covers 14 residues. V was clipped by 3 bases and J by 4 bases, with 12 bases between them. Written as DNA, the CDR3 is TGTGCCAGCAGTTTCACAGACTTCACCTATGGCTACACCTTC. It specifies CASSFTDFTYGYTF.

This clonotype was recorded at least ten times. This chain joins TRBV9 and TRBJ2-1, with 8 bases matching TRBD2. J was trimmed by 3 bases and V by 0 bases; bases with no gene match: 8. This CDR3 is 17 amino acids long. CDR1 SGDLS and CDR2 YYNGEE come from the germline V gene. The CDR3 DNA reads TGTGCCAGCAGCGTAGAAAGCGGCGGGAGGAACTACAATGAGCAGTTCTTC. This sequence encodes CASSVESGGRNYNEQFF.

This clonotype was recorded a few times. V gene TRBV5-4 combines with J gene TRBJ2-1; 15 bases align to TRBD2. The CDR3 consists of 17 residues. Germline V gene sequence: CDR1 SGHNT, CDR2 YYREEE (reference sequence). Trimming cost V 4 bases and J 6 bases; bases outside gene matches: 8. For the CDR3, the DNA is TGTGCCAGCAGCGCCGGCTGGACTAGCGGGAGGGGCAATGAGCAGTTCTTC. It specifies CASSAGWTSGRGNEQFF. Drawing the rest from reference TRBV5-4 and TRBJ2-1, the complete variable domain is ETGVTQSPTHLIKTRGQQVTLRCSSQSGHNTVSWYQQALGQGPQFIFQYYREEENGRGNFPPRFSGLQFPNYSSELNVNALELDDSALYLCASSAGWTSGRGNEQFFGPGTRLTVL.

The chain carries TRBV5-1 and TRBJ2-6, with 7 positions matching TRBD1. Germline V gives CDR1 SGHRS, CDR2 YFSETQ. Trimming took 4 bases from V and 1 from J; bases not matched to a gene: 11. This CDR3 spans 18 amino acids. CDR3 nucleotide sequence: TGCGCCAGCAGCGTTCTCCCGGGACAGTCTTCTGGGGCCAACGTCCTGACTTTC. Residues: CASSVLPGQSSGANVLTF.

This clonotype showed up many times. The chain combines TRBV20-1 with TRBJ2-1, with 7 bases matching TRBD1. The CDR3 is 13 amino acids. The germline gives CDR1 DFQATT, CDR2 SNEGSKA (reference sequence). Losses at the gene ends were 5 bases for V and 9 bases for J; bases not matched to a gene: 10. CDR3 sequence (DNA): TGCAGTGCTCCTCGCCAGGGGGTAGGTGAGCAGTTCTTC. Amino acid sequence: CSAPRQGVGEQFF.

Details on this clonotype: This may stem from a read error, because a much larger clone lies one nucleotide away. CDR3 in DNA: TGTGCCGGCAGTGAGTTAGCGGGAGGCTACAATGAGCAGTTCTTC. This sequence encodes CAGSELAGGYNEQFF. This sequence joins TRBV6-1 and TRBJ2-1; TRBD2 agrees at 10 bases. The germline gives CDR1 MNHNS, CDR2 SASEGT. There are 15 residues in the CDR3.

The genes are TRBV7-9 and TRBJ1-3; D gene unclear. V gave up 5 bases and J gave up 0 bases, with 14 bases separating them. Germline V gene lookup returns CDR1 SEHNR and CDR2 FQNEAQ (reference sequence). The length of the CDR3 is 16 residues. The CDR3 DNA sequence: TGTGCCAGCAGCCGAGAGGAGCGGAACTCTGGAAACACCATATATTTT. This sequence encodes CASSREERNSGNTIYF.

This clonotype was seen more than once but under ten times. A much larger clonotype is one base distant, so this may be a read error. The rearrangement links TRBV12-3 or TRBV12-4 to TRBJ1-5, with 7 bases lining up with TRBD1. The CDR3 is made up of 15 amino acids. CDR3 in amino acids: CASSADREWNRPQHF. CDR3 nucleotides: TGTGCCAGCAGTGCTGACAGGGAGTGGAATCGGCCCCAGCATTTT.